These 20 T cell receptor beta chains share one sample of origin, sequenced in a study of PD-L1 blockade in urothelial cancer. Sequencing was performed with immunoSEQ multiplex PCR; in TCRdb, only in-frame clones are kept and a portion is missing. The sample has some 79,000 clones; around 76% are singletons. Sample: PBMCs, taken around atezolizumab (anti-PD-L1) treatment. These receptors were collected from a man between 65 and 85 years old with urothelial cancer.

The rearrangement links TRBV5-4 to TRBJ2-7, with D maybe TRBD1 (5 bases). CDR1 and CDR2 from the germline V gene are SGHNT and YYREEE (reference sequence). This CDR3 has 14 amino acids. The V and J ends lost 2 bases and 2 bases respectively, with 11 bases between them. The chain's CDR3 is CASSFPHRPYEQYF. In nucleotides, the CDR3 is TGTGCCAGCAGCTTCCCCCACAGGCCCTACGAGCAGTACTTC.

V usage is TRBV5-1 and J usage is TRBJ2-3; 11 bases are a match to TRBD2. In germline, CDR1 is SGHRS, CDR2 YFSETQ. V lost 5 bases, J lost 6 bases, and 11 bases stayed unmatched. The CDR3 has 16 amino acids. The CDR3 DNA is TGCGCCAGCAGATCCGGGACTAGCGGAGATCACGATACGCAGTATTTT. Translation gives CASRSGTSGDHDTQYF.

This clone occurred once. This chain links TRBV9 with TRBJ2-5; 9 bases agree with TRBD2. Germline CDR1 is SGDLS and CDR2 is YYNGEE. Unmatched junction bases numbered 13, after V lost 3 bases and J lost 4 bases. The CDR3 loop spans 17 amino acids. The CDR3 sequence: CASSAQPIAGDLETQYF. The CDR3 DNA reads TGTGCCAGCAGCGCCCAACCGATAGCGGGGGACCTAGAGACCCAGTACTTC.

The V gene is TRBV30, the J gene TRBJ1-2; tentative D call: TRBD1 (5 bases). CDR3 length: 13 amino acids. V gave up 2 bases and J gave up 5 bases, with 12 bases separating them. Germline V gene sequence: CDR1 GTSNPN, CDR2 SVGIG (reference sequence). The DNA of the CDR3 is TGTGCCTGGAGTCCAGGGTTGGAATATGGCTACACCTTC. Its translation is CAWSPGLEYGYTF. The entire variable domain, with the rest obtained from reference TRBV30 and TRBJ1-2, is as follows: SQTIHQWPATLVQPVGSPLSLECTVEGTSNPNLYWYRQAAGRGLQLLFYSVGIGQISSEVPQNLSASRPQDRQFILSSKKLLLSDSGFYLCAWSPGLEYGYTFGSGTRLTVV.

This chain uses TRBV6-5 with TRBJ2-5, with TRBD1 as a possible D gene (5 bases). The CDR3 totals 14 residues. The germline V and J ends were trimmed by 6 bases and 1 base, with 12 bases remaining between them. The V gene's germline CDR1 is MNHEY and CDR2 SVGAGI. CDR3 DNA sequence: TGTGCCAGCAGGGCTGGGGCGATCCAAGAGACCCAGTACTTC. It translates to CASRAGAIQETQYF.

In this sample, this clone turned up a few times. This chain joins TRBV7-6 and TRBJ2-7; possibly TRBD1 for D (6 bases). The V end lost 5 bases, the J end lost 5 bases, and 13 bases lay between the germline ends. The germline gives CDR1 SGHVS, CDR2 FNYEAQ. This CDR3 has 13 residues. The CDR3 here is CASSPGAGDEQYF. The CDR3 DNA reads as TGTGCCAGCAGCCCAGGGGCGGGCGACGAGCAGTACTTC.

This chain links TRBV6-5 with TRBJ2-5, with D maybe TRBD2 (5 bases). This CDR3 has 15 residues. Trimming removed 0 bases at V and 3 bases at J, with 11 bases between. Germline V gives CDR1 MNHEY, CDR2 SVGAGI. The DNA of the CDR3 is TGTGCCAGCAGTTACTCGAGGGCCGTTGAAGAGACCCAGTACTTC. It is translated as CASSYSRAVEETQYF.

The V call is TRBV25-1, the J call TRBJ1-2; the D is unclear. CDR1 and CDR2 from the germline V gene are MGHDK and SYGVNS. Trimming cost V 0 bases and J 4 bases, with 6 bases left between them. CDR3 size: 13 residues. CDR3 protein: CASSEYEGYGYTF. The CDR3 DNA reads as TGTGCCAGCAGTGAATACGAGGGCTATGGCTACACCTTC.

The J gene is TRBJ2-5, the V gene TRBV2; the match to TRBD2 covers 7 bases. The V gene end was trimmed by 2 bases and the J gene end by 2 bases; junction bases not matched to a gene: 2. The V gene's germline CDR1 is SNHLY and CDR2 FYNNEI. The CDR3 length is 14 residues. The CDR3 DNA is TGTGCCAGCAGTGAAAGTAGCGGGCAAGAGACCCAGTACTTC. Protein: CASSESSGQETQYF.

The rearrangement uses TRBV7-8 and TRBJ1-5, with 7 nucleotides matching TRBD1. After removal of 5 bases from V and 6 bases from J, the junction contained 7 bases not matched to a gene. There are 14 residues in the CDR3. Looked up from germline, CDR1 is SGHVS and CDR2 is FQNEAQ. CDR3 coding DNA: TGTGCCAGCAGCCCAGACAGGGTGAGTCAGCCCCAGCATTTT. Translating gives CASSPDRVSQPQHF.

The rearrangement links TRBV4-1 to TRBJ2-5, with 14 bases identical to TRBD2. Trimming at V came to 3 bases and at J to 6 bases, leaving 6 bases not matched to a gene. Per the germline V gene, CDR1 is MGHRA and CDR2 is YSYEKL. The CDR3 covers 16 residues. CDR3 nucleotide sequence: TGCGCCAGCAGCCAGAGGGGACTAGCGGGAGCTCAGACCCAGTACTTC. This sequence encodes CASSQRGLAGAQTQYF.

The V call is TRBV2, the J call TRBJ1-1; unclear D gene. The germline gives CDR1 SNHLY, CDR2 FYNNEI. This CDR3 is built from 12 residues. V was clipped by 6 bases and J by 2 bases, with 7 bases between them. The DNA of the CDR3 is TGTGCCAGCAGGGACTCAAACACTGAAGCTTTCTTT. Its translation: CASRDSNTEAFF.

The J gene is TRBJ1-5, the V gene TRBV12-5; 9 nucleotides agree with TRBD1. This CDR3 comprises 15 residues. The ends lost 6 bases at V and 2 bases at J; junction bases unmatched: 5. Germline V gene lookup returns CDR1 LGHNT and CDR2 FRNRAP. Here the CDR3 reads CASGPGQGGNQPQHF. Written as DNA, the CDR3 is TGTGCTAGTGGCCCGGGACAGGGCGGCAATCAGCCCCAGCATTTT.

This clone turned up a few times. This chain uses TRBV6-1 with TRBJ2-5; TRBD2 might be the D (5 bases). V was trimmed by 7 bases and J by 4 bases, leaving 16 bases between them. The CDR3 contains 14 residues. CDR1 and CDR2 from the germline V gene are MNHNS and SASEGT. Here the CDR3 reads CASTYEEVTETQYF. As DNA, the CDR3 is TGTGCCAGCACCTACGAGGAGGTAACAGAGACCCAGTACTTC.

The chain carries TRBV30 and TRBJ2-1; 9 bases fit TRBD2. The CDR3 loop spans 13 amino acids. Germline-derived CDR1 and CDR2 are GTSNPN and SVGIG (reference sequence). J gave up 9 bases and V 7 bases, and 10 bases lay outside the gene matches. The CDR3 reads CASASGAEGEQFF. The CDR3 region has the DNA TGTGCCTCCGCTAGCGGGGCTGAGGGTGAGCAGTTCTTC.

The chain couples TRBV7-2 to TRBJ2-7, with D possibly matching TRBD1 (5 bases). With 3 bases removed from V and 0 bases from J, the gap between germline ends came to 9 bases. The CDR3 runs to 14 residues. Germline CDR1 SGHTA, CDR2 FQGNSA. The CDR3 DNA follows: TGTGCCAGCAGCTTCGGCAGGGCCTCCTACGAGCAGTACTTC. The encoded protein is CASSFGRASYEQYF.

The chain is built from TRBV5-4 and TRBJ1-5; D might be TRBD1 (5 bases). CDR3 length equals 14 residues. The germline gives CDR1 SGHNT, CDR2 YYREEE (reference sequence). Trimming shortened V by 4 bases and J by 5 bases, and 13 bases separated the two germline ends. CDR3 sequence (DNA): TGTGCCAGCAGCCAAGCAGGGTACGATCAGCCCCAGCATTTT. Amino acids: CASSQAGYDQPQHF.

The chain uses TRBV29-1 and TRBJ2-2; weak D call: TRBD1 (6 bases). V was pared by 3 bases and J by 2 bases, with 7 bases between. The CDR3 is made up of 13 amino acids. Germline values: CDR1 SQVTM, CDR2 ANQGSEA. CDR3 region: CSVDRGNTGELFF. The CDR3 bases are TGCAGCGTTGACAGGGGCAACACCGGGGAGCTGTTTTTT.

The chain carries TRBV4-1 and TRBJ2-7, with 7 bases identical to TRBD1. This CDR3 is built from 13 residues. From germline, CDR1 is MGHRA and CDR2 YSYEKL. The J segment lost 6 bases and the V segment lost 3 bases, leaving 5 bases of the junction unmatched. CDR3 nucleotide sequence: TGCGCCAGCAGCCAGAACAGGGGCCGCGAGCAGTACTTC. This codes for CASSQNRGREQYF.

The chain uses TRBV9 and TRBJ2-1; D might be TRBD1 (6 bases). V was trimmed by 3 bases and J by 4 bases, leaving 11 bases between them. Germline CDR1 reads SGDLS; CDR2 reads YYNGEE. The CDR3 length is 14 residues. CDR3 in amino acids: CASSAPTGYNEQFF. As DNA, the CDR3 is TGTGCCAGCAGCGCGCCGACAGGTTACAATGAGCAGTTCTTC.